The present T cell receptor (beta chain) was sequenced within a study of cytomegalovirus exposure and HLA in healthy donors. Study details: Among about 380 genotyped donors, about 80% fell in the Caucasian-associated ancestry cluster.

Comment on this clone: Antigen specificity is unknown.

General observations from the study: Investigators reported fewer than 200 TCR beta chains as tied to cytomegalovirus. Later, an analysis found that common viral pathogens appeared to be linked with several of the most significant clusters.

Vbeta (60) and Jbeta (13) primers were used in the PCR. Clones were read by immunoSEQ multiplex PCR, and TCRdb kept only the in-frame ones, dropping some. The sample table sets out some 76,000 clones. The source material was PBMCs. This sequence was found in a female donor in good health and CMV-seropositive.

CDR3 amino acids: CASSSGGNYNEQFF. CDR3 nucleotides: TGTGCCAGCAGCTCCGGGGGAAACTACAATGAGCAGTTCTTC. This sequence joins TRBV7-9 and TRBJ2-1, with a possible D match to TRBD2 (6 bases). The CDR3 runs to 14 residues. Germline V CDR1 and CDR2: SEHNR, FQNEAQ (reference sequence). V lost 4 bases and J 3 bases, leaving 10 bases between the germline ends.